The 17 T cell receptor beta chains given below trace back to one sample, sequenced in a study of cytomegalovirus exposure and HLA in healthy donors. Primers included in the PCR were 60 Vbeta and 13 Jbeta primers. Here immunoSEQ multiplex PCR was the method, and the copy in TCRdb shows in-frame clones only, minus some. The sample includes about 100,000 clones, 76% seen only once; the top ten take approximately 3.6%. The sample taken for sequencing was PBMCs. Receptors originate from a woman aged 50 to 60 in good health and CMV-seropositive.

This chain uses TRBV6-1 with TRBJ1-6, with D possibly TRBD1 on 5 matching bases. Germline CDR1 and CDR2: MNHNS and SASEGT. CDR3 size: 15 residues. Trimming left V 10 bases short and J 0 bases short, with 13 bases between. CDR3 loop: CATPGGSSYNSPLHF. CDR3 coding DNA: TGTGCCACCCCCGGGGGGAGCTCCTATAATTCACCCCTCCACTTT.

The chain joins TRBV29-1 to TRBJ2-5; D remains ambiguous. Looked up from germline, CDR1 is SQVTM and CDR2 is ANQGSEA. This CDR3 has 12 amino acids. Deletions cut 7 bases from V and 5 bases from J, with 14 bases between. This chain's CDR3 is CSGAALRETQYF. DNA for the CDR3: TGCAGCGGTGCCGCGCTCCGGGAGACCCAGTACTTC.

The chain recombines TRBV14 with TRBJ2-5; D not resolved. V lost 4 bases to trimming and J lost 5 bases, with 8 bases between them. The CDR3 has 12 amino acids. Germline-derived CDR1 and CDR2 are SGHDN and FVKESK. The CDR3 DNA is TGTGCCAGCAGCCTCTTTACTGAGACCCAGTACTTC. Protein sequence: CASSLFTETQYF.

The V and J genes are TRBV23-1 and TRBJ1-5, with 8 bases that match TRBD1. TRBV23-1 is designated an ORF whose function remains uncertain. CDR3 length: 14 amino acids. With V trimmed by 8 bases and J by 2 bases, 5 bases remained unmatched. The CDR3 sequence is CASFQGACNQPQHF. CDR3 in DNA: TGCGCCAGCTTCCAGGGGGCTTGCAATCAGCCCCAGCATTTT.

Remarks on this clone: A much larger clone differs from this one at a single base, so this may be a read error. Within the sample, other DNA sequences also encode this same CDR3. The chain combines TRBV5-4 with TRBJ2-7, with TRBD1 as a possible D gene (6 bases). The CDR3 contains 13 residues. CDR1 and CDR2 (germline): SGHNT, YYREEE (reference sequence). V lost 1 base and J 1 base, leaving 6 bases between the germline ends. The CDR3 DNA follows: TGTGCCAGCAGCTTGACAGGGTCCTACGAGCAGTACTTC. This sequence encodes CASSLTGSYEQYF.

The chain combines TRBV30 with TRBJ1-5, with D perhaps TRBD1 (6 bases). The CDR3 extends over 16 amino acids. V was cut by 0 bases and J by 5 bases, with 17 bases left in between. Germline assignment: CDR1 GTSNPN and CDR2 SVGIG (reference sequence). The CDR3 reads CAWSVLGGGSYQPQHF. The CDR3 DNA sequence: TGTGCCTGGAGTGTTCTAGGTGGGGGCAGTTATCAGCCCCAGCATTTT.

The V call is TRBV10-3, the J call TRBJ2-1; D possibly corresponds to TRBD2 (6 bases). This CDR3 has 14 amino acids. Germline V gives CDR1 ENHRY, CDR2 SYGVKD. V lost 4 bases and J 2 bases, leaving 9 bases between the germline ends. The CDR3 protein is CAISGGNAYNEQFF. CDR3 sequence (DNA): TGTGCCATCAGTGGCGGGAACGCCTACAATGAGCAGTTCTTC.

This clone was seen a single time. The chain couples TRBV5-1 to TRBJ2-5, with D possibly TRBD1 on 6 matching bases. Looked up from germline, CDR1 is SGHRS and CDR2 is YFSETQ. Trimming removed 3 bases at V and 3 bases at J, with 18 bases between. The CDR3 is 16 amino acids. The CDR3 DNA follows: TGCGCCAGCAGCTCACAGGGTTTTGGGGGAGAAGAGACCCAGTACTTC. Translated: CASSSQGFGGEETQYF.

The V and J genes are TRBV12-2 and TRBJ1-2; the table's TRBD1 call for D was not verified on the DNA. TRBV12-2 is noted as a pseudogene. This CDR3 is built from 13 residues. CDR3 in amino acids: CASPLTGGYGYTF. The CDR3 coding sequence is TGTGCAAGTCCCCTGACAGGGGGATATGGCTACACCTTC.

About this clone: Other DNA sequences in this sample translate to the same CDR3. The chain recombines TRBV6-5 with TRBJ2-5; 11 bases are a match to TRBD2. This CDR3 has 16 amino acids. Germline V lookup: CDR1 MNHEY, CDR2 SVGAGI. V lost 2 bases and J lost 2; bases outside the gene matches: 4. Here the CDR3 reads CASSYSLAGGQETQYF. The CDR3 nucleotides are TGTGCCAGCAGTTACAGTCTAGCGGGGGGACAAGAGACCCAGTACTTC.

This clone has just one count. The rearrangement links TRBV5-1 to TRBJ2-1; possible D gene TRBD2, 6 bases. The CDR3 runs to 12 residues. Germline-derived CDR1 and CDR2 are SGHRS and YFSETQ. Trimming stripped 2 bases from V and 6 bases from J, with 6 bases between. CDR3 nucleotides: TGCGCCAGCAGCTTCGGGGGCAATGAGCAGTTCTTC. Its translation is CASSFGGNEQFF.

The chain combines TRBV9 with TRBJ1-2; the D gene is possibly TRBD1 (5 bases). Germline V gives CDR1 SGDLS, CDR2 YYNGEE. The V end was cut by 0 bases, the J end by 2 bases, with 20 bases between. This CDR3 spans 18 amino acids. Here the CDR3 reads CASSVDEAPRRGNYGYTF. The CDR3 DNA sequence: TGTGCCAGCAGCGTAGACGAAGCTCCAAGGAGGGGCAACTATGGCTACACCTTC.

The J gene is TRBJ2-3, the V gene TRBV7-2, with D unclear. The V gene lost 5 bases and the J gene lost 3 bases, with 6 bases spanning the gap. This CDR3 comprises 12 residues. Germline CDR1 SGHTA, CDR2 FQGNSA. The CDR3 here is CASSPTTDTQYF. The CDR3 nucleotides are TGTGCCAGCAGCCCCACTACAGATACGCAGTATTTT.

The chain is built from TRBV19 and TRBJ2-3; tentatively, D is TRBD1 (7 bases). Trimming pared 5 bases from V and 3 bases from J, leaving 18 bases between. The CDR3 contains 16 residues. Germline V gene lookup returns CDR1 LNHDA and CDR2 SQIVND (reference sequence). The CDR3 here is CASSPLTGRRTDTQYF. CDR3 DNA sequence: TGTGCCAGTAGTCCTCTGACAGGGAGGAGGACAGATACGCAGTATTTT.

The rearrangement uses TRBV2 and TRBJ2-1, with a weak D call TRBD1 (5 bases). Germline V gene sequence: CDR1 SNHLY, CDR2 FYNNEI. The V end was cut by 3 bases, the J end by 5 bases, with 8 bases between. The CDR3 consists of 13 residues. CDR3 nucleotides: TGTGCCAGCAGTGATAGCAGGGACAATGAGCAGTTCTTC. Encoded protein: CASSDSRDNEQFF.

V and J are TRBV6-5 and TRBJ2-1, with TRBD2 matching over 12 bases. The germline V gene encodes CDR1 MNHEY and CDR2 SVGAGI. The CDR3 runs 14 residues. The J segment lost 8 bases and the V segment lost 7 bases, leaving 6 bases of the junction unmatched. For the CDR3, the DNA is TGTGCCAGCATGCCGGGACTAGCGGGCCATGAGCAGTTCTTC. It encodes CASMPGLAGHEQFF.

This chain connects TRBV5-1 to TRBJ2-1, with D maybe TRBD2 (6 bases). Trimming removed 4 bases from V and 8 bases from J, with 25 bases in between. The CDR3 has 17 amino acids. The germline V gene encodes CDR1 SGHRS and CDR2 YFSETQ. The CDR3 reads CASSSGMGRGGVDEQFF. DNA for the CDR3: TGCGCCAGCAGCAGTGGGATGGGGCGGGGAGGCGTCGATGAGCAGTTCTTC.